The clone carrying this T cell receptor beta chain was seen more than once but under ten times. Its target is unknown. The entry originates in a study of identical twins. One entry per CDR3 protein, called by TCRdb with MiXCR from the 5' RACE reads. Among 1.5 million to 2 million distinct CDR3 sequences listed, around 33% were seen once. Findings and caveats of the study: Models predicted less out-of-frame TCR alpha sharing in monozygotic twins than was found.

Sequenced sample: cord blood. The sequence came from a newborn girl in good health.

The CDR3 DNA follows: TGTGCCAGCAGTTACGGACAGAACTACGAGCAGTTCTTC. This gives the protein CASSYGQNYEQFF. The chain uses TRBV6-5 and TRBJ2-1; D is possibly TRBD1 (6 bases). Trimming took off 2 bases at V and 10 bases at J, with 12 bases between the two ends. The CDR3 runs to 13 residues. Germline CDR1 MNHEY, CDR2 SVGAGI.